Below, one T cell receptor beta chain is given with its context. Trimming at V came to 5 bases and at J to 10 bases, leaving 7 bases not matched to a gene. CDR1 SEHNR and CDR2 FQNEAQ come from the germline V gene (reference sequence). The CDR3 runs 14 residues. This entry belongs to a study of blood T cell repertoires in COVID-19. Looking at the study overall: Donors in the United States, Italy and Spain gave samples during acute or convalescent COVID-19. Sample material is recorded as cDNA or gDNA derived from T cells, B-cell-depleted T cells, or PBMCs.

Enrolled during active infection, Seattle patients were then followed longitudinally. In the source study's methods: Quantification of nucleated cells was approximated via reference gene primer amplification. TCRdb's copy holds only in-frame clones and misses some; the assay was immunoSEQ multiplex PCR. V and J calls and clone size are copied from that table; D and trimming were computed from the DNA. This sample has more than 250,000 clones, with roughly 88% found just once. The sample was peripheral blood. V is TRBV7-9 and J is TRBJ1-6; 8 bases agree with TRBD1. This clonotype originated in a woman aged 25 to 39 with COVID-19, enrolled during active disease. The CDR3 bases are TGTGCCAGCAGCGTTCAGGGGGCTGAATCACCCCTCCACTTT. Its translation is CASSVQGAESPLHF.